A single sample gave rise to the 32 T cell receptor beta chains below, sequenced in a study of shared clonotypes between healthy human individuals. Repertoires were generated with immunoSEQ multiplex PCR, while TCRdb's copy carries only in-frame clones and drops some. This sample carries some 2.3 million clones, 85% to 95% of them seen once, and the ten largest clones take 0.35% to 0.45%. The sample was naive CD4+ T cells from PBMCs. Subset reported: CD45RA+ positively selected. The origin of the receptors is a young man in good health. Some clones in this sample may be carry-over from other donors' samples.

The CDR3 region is CASTAGGPGETQYF. CDR3 DNA: TGCGCCAGCACGGCGGGAGGGCCGGGAGAGACCCAGTACTTC. The genes are TRBV5-1 and TRBJ2-5, with TRBD2 matching 9 bases. J was trimmed by 4 bases and V by 6 bases; bases with no gene match: 7. The CDR3 runs 14 residues. Looked up from germline, CDR1 is SGHRS and CDR2 is YFSETQ. Complete variable domain (other parts from reference TRBV5-1 and TRBJ2-5): KAGVTQTPRYLIKTRGQQVTLSCSPISGHRSVSWYQQTPGQGLQFLFEYFSETQRNKGNFPGRFSGRQFSNSRSEMNVSTLELGDSALYLCASTAGGPGETQYFGPGTRLLVL.

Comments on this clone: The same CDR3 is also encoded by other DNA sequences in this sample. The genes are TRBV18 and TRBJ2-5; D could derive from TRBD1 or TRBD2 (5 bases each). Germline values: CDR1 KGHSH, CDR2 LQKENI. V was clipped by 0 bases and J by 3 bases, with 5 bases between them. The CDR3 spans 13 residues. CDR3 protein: CASSPPGEETQYF. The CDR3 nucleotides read TGTGCCAGCTCACCACCGGGGGAAGAGACCCAGTACTTC. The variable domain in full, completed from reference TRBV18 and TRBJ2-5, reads NAGVMQNPRHLVRRRGQEARLRCSPMKGHSHVYWYRQLPEEGLKFMVYLQKENIIDESGMPKERFSAEFPKEGPSILRIQQVVRGDSAAYFCASSPPGEETQYFGPGTRLLVL.

The DNA for the CDR3 is TGTGCCAGCAGCTACCTCTCTGGGCAGGGGGTTAGCTATGGCTACACCTTC. Its translation: CASSYLSGQGVSYGYTF. V gene TRBV5-6 combines with J gene TRBJ1-2; 7 bases match TRBD1. The junction had 15 bases not matched to a gene; V was cut back by 3 bases and J by 4 bases. Germline V gene sequence: CDR1 SGHDT, CDR2 YYEEEE. CDR3 length equals 17 residues.

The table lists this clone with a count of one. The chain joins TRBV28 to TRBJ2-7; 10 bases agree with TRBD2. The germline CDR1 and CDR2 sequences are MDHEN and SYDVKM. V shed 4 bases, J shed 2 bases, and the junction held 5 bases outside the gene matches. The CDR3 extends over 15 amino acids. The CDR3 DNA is TGTGCCAGCAGTTCCGGACTAGCGGATACCTACGAGCAGTACTTC. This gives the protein CASSSGLADTYEQYF.

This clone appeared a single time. As DNA, the CDR3 is TGCGCCAGCAGCTTGGAAGGGGGGCTTAATGAAAAACTGTTTTTT. Its protein product is CASSLEGGLNEKLFF. The chain employs TRBV5-1 and TRBJ1-4, with D possibly TRBD1 on 6 matching bases. The CDR3 covers 15 residues. V shed 0 bases and J shed 4 bases, with 10 bases lying between them. From germline, CDR1 is SGHRS and CDR2 YFSETQ.

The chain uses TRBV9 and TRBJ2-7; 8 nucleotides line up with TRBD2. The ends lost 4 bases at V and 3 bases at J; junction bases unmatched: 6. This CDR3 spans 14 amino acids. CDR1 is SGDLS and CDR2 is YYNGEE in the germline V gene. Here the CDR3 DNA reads TGTGCCAGCAGCCCCCCTAGCGGGCTCTACGAGCAGTACTTC. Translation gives CASSPPSGLYEQYF.

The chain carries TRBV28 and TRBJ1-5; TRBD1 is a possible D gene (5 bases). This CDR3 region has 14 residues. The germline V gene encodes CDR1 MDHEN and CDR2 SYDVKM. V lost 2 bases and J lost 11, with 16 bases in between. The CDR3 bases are TGTGCCAGCAGTTTAACCACGACAGCCGAGGCCCAGCATTTT. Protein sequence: CASSLTTTAEAQHF. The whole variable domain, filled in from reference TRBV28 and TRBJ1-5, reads DVKVTQSSRYLVKRTGEKVFLECVQDMDHENMFWYRQDPGLGLRLIYFSYDVKMKEKGDIPEGYSVSREKKERFSLILESASTNQTSMYLCASSLTTTAEAQHFGDGTRLSIL.

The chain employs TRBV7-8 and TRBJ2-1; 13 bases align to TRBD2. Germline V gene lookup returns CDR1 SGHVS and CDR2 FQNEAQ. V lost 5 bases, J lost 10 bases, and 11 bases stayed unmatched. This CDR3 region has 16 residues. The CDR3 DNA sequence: TGTGCCAGCAGCCCCCTTCCGGGACTAGCGGGATTCGAGCAGTTCTTC. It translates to CASSPLPGLAGFEQFF.

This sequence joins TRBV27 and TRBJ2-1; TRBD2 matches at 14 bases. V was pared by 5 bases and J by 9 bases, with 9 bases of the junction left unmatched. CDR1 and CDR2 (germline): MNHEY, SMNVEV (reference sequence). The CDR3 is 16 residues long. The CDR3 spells CASSRTGTSGSREQFF. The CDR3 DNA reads TGTGCCAGCAGTAGAACCGGGACTAGCGGGAGTCGTGAGCAGTTCTTC.

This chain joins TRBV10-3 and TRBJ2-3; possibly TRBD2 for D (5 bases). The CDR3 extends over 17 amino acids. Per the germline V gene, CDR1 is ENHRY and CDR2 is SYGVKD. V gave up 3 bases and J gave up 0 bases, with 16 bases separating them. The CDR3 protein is CAISDEGPSKSTDTQYF. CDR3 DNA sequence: TGTGCCATCAGTGATGAGGGCCCTTCCAAGAGCACAGATACGCAGTATTTT.

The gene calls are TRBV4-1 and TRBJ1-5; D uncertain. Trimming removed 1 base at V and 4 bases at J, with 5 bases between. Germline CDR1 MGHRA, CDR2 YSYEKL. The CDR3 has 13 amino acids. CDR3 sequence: CASSQAINQPQHF. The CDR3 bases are TGCGCCAGCAGCCAAGCCATAAATCAGCCCCAGCATTTT.

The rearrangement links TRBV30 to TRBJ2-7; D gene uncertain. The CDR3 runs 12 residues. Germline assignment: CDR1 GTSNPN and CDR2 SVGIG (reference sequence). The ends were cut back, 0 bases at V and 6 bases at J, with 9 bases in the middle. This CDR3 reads CAWSVVLREQYF. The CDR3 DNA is TGTGCCTGGAGTGTAGTCTTGCGCGAGCAGTACTTC.

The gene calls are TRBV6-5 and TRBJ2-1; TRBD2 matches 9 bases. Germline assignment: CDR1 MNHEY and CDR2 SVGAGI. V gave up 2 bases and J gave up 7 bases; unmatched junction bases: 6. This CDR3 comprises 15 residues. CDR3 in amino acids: CASSYQLAGRNEQFF. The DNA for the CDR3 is TGTGCCAGCAGTTACCAGCTAGCGGGAAGGAATGAGCAGTTCTTC.

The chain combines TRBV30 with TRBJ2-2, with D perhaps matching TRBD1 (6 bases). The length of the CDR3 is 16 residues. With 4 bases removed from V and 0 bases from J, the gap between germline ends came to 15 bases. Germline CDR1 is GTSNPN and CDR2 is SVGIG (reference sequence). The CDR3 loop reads CAWTVRSGANTGELFF. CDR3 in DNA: TGTGCCTGGACCGTCCGGTCAGGGGCGAACACCGGGGAGCTGTTTTTT.

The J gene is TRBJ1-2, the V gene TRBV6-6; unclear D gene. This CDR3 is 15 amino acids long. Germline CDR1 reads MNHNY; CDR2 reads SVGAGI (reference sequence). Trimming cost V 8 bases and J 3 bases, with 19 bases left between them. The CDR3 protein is CASVALYSVYYGYTF. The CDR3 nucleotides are TGTGCCAGCGTCGCCCTTTACAGTGTGTACTATGGCTACACCTTC.

The CDR3 loop is CAWSVRTTGKVGQPQHF. DNA of the CDR3: TGTGCCTGGAGTGTCCGGACTACAGGGAAGGTTGGTCAGCCCCAGCATTTT. The chain has TRBV30 and TRBJ1-5; TRBD1 is a possible D gene (6 bases). Trimming cost V 0 bases and J 6 bases, with 21 bases left between them. Looked up from germline, CDR1 is GTSNPN and CDR2 is SVGIG (reference sequence). This CDR3 is 17 amino acids long.

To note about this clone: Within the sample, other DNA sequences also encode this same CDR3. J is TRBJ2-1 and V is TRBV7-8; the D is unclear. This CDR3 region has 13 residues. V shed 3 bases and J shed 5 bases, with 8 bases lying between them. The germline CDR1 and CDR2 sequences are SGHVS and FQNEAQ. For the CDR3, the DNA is TGTGCCAGCAGCTTGAATAGGGACAATGAGCAGTTCTTC. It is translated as CASSLNRDNEQFF.

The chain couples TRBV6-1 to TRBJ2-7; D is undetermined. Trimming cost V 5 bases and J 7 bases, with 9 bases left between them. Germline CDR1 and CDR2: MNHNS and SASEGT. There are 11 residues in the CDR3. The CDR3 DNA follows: TGTGCCAGCAGTAACCTAGGGGAGCAGTACTTC. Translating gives CASSNLGEQYF.

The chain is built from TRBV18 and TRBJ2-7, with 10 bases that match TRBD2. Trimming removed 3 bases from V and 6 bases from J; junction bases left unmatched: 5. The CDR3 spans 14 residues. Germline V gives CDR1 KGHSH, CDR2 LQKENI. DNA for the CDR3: TGTGCCAGCTCACCGGCCCTAGCGGGAGTCGAGCAGTACTTC. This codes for CASSPALAGVEQYF.

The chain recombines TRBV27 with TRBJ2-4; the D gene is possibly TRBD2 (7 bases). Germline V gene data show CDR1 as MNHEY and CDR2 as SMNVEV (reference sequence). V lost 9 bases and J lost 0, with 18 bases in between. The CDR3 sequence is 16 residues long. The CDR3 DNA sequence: TGTGCCAGTAAGGGGGGGCTTTCCTTAGCCAAAAACATTCAGTACTTC. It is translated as CASKGGLSLAKNIQYF.

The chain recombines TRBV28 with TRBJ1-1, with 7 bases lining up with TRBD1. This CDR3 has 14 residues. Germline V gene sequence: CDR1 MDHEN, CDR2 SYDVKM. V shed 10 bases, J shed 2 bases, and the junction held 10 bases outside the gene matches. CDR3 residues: CATRTGSLNTEAFF. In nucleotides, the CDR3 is TGTGCCACCAGGACAGGTTCTCTAAACACTGAAGCTTTCTTT.

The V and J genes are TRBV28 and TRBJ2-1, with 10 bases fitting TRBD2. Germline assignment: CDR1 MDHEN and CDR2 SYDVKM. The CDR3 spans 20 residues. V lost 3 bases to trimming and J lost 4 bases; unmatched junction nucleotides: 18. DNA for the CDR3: TGTGCCAGCAGTTTCCCCAAACGGACTAGCGGAGACCAATCATACAATGAGCAGTTCTTC. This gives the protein CASSFPKRTSGDQSYNEQFF.

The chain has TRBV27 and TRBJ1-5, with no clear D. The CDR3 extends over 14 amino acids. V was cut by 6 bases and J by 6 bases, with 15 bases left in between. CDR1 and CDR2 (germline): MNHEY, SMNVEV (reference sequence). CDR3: CASSPEQRSQPQHF. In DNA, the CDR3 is TGTGCCAGCAGCCCTGAGCAGAGGTCTCAGCCCCAGCATTTT.

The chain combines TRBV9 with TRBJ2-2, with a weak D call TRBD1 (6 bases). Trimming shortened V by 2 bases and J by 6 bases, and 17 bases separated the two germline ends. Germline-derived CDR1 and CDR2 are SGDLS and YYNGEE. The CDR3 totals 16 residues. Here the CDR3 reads CASSVIGQTSPGELFF. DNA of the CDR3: TGTGCCAGCAGCGTCATCGGACAGACGAGCCCCGGGGAGCTGTTTTTT.

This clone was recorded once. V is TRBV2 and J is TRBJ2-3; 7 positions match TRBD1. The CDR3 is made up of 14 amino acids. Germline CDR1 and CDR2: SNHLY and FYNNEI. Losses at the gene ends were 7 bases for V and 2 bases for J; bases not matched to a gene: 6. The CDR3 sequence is CASNLDRSTDTQYF. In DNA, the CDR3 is TGTGCCAGCAATCTGGACAGGTCCACAGATACGCAGTATTTT.

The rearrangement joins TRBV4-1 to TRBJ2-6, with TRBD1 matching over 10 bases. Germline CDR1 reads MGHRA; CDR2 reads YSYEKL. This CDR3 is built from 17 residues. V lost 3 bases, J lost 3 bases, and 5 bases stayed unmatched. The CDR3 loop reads CASSQRGQGNGANVLTF. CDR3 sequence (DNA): TGCGCCAGCAGCCAGAGGGGACAGGGGAATGGGGCCAACGTCCTGACTTTC.

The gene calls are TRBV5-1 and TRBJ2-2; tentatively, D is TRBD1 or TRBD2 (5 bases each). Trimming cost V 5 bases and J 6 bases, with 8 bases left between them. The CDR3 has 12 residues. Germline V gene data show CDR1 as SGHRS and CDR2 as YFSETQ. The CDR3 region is CASRRDAGELFF. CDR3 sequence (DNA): TGCGCCAGCAGGAGGGACGCCGGGGAGCTGTTTTTT.

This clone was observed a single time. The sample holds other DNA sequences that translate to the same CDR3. CDR3: CASSPLDSTDTQYF. The CDR3 nucleotides read TGTGCCAGCTCACCTCTGGACAGCACAGATACGCAGTATTTT. V usage is TRBV18 and J usage is TRBJ2-3; no clear D gene. Germline assignment: CDR1 KGHSH and CDR2 LQKENI. The germline V and J ends were trimmed by 3 bases and 0 bases, with 7 bases remaining between them. The CDR3 totals 14 residues. The full variable domain, in which reference TRBV18 and TRBJ2-3 provide the parts outside the CDR3, is NAGVMQNPRHLVRRRGQEARLRCSPMKGHSHVYWYRQLPEEGLKFMVYLQKENIIDESGMPKERFSAEFPKEGPSILRIQQVVRGDSAAYFCASSPLDSTDTQYFGPGTRLTVL.

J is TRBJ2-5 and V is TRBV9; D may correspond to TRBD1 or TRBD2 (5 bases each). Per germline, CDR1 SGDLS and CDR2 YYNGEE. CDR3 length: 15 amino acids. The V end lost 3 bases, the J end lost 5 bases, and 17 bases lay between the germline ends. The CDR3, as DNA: TGTGCCAGCAGCGCCCGAGGGGAAGCGCGGGAGACCCAGTACTTC. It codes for CASSARGEARETQYF.

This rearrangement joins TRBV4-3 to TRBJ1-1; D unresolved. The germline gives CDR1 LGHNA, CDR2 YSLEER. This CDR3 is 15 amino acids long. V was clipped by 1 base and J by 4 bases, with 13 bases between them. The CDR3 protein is CASSQAVRAGTEAFF. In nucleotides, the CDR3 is TGCGCCAGCAGCCAAGCAGTTAGGGCTGGCACTGAAGCTTTCTTT.

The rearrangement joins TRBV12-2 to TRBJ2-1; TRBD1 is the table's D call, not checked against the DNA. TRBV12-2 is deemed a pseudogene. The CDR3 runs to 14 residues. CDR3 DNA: TGTGCAAGTCGCGCACCAACAGGGGACAATGAGCAGTTCTTC. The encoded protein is CASRAPTGDNEQFF.

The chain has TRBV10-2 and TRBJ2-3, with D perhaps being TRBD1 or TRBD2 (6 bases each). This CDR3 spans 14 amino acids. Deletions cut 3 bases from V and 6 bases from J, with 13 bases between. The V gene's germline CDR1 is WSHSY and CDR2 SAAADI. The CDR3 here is CASSDSGAGDTQYF. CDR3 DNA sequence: TGCGCCAGCAGTGACTCGGGGGCAGGGGATACGCAGTATTTT.